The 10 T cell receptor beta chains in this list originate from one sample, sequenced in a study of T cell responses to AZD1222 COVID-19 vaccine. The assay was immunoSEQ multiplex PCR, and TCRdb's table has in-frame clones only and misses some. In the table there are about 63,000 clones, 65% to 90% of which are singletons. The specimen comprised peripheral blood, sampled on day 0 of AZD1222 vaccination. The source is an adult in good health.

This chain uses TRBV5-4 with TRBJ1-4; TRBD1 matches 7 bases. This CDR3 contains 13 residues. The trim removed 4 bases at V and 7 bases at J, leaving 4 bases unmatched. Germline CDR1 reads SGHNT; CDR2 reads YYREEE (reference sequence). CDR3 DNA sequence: TGTGCCAGCAGCCCACGGACAGGTGAAAAACTGTTTTTT. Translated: CASSPRTGEKLFF. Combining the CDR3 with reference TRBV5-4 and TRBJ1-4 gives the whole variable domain ETGVTQSPTHLIKTRGQQVTLRCSSQSGHNTVSWYQQALGQGPQFIFQYYREEENGRGNFPPRFSGLQFPNYSSELNVNALELDDSALYLCASSPRTGEKLFFGSGTQLSVL.

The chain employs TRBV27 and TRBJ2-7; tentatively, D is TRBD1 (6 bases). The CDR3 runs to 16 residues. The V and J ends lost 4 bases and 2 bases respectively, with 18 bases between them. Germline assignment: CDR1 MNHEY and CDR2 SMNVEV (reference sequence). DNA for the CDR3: TGTGCCAGCAGTTCGAAAACAGGGCTCGGGACCTACGAGCAGTACTTC. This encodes CASSSKTGLGTYEQYF.

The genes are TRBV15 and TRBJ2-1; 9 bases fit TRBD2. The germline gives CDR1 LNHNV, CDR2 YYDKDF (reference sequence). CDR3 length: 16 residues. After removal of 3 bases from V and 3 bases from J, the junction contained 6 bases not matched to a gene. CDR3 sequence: CATSRSPSGVYNEQFF. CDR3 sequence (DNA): TGTGCCACCAGCAGGTCCCCTAGCGGGGTCTACAATGAGCAGTTCTTC.

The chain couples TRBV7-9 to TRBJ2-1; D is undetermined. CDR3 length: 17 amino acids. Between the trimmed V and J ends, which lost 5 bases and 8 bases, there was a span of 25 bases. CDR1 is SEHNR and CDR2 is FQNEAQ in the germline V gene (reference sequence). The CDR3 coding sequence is TGTGCCAGCAGCCCGGCTGGGAAGCAGCATTTTACGGATGAGCAGTTCTTC. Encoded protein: CASSPAGKQHFTDEQFF.

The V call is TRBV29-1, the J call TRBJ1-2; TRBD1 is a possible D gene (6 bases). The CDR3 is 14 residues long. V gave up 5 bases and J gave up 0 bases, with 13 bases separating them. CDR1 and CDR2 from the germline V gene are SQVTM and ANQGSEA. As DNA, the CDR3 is TGCAGCGTTCCTAGGACAGCAGCTAACTATGGCTACACCTTC. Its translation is CSVPRTAANYGYTF.

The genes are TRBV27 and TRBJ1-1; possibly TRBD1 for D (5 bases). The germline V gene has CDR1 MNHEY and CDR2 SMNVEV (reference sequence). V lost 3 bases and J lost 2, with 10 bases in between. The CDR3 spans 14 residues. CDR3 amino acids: CASSFRGVNTEAFF. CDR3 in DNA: TGTGCCAGCAGTTTTCGGGGGGTAAACACTGAAGCTTTCTTT.

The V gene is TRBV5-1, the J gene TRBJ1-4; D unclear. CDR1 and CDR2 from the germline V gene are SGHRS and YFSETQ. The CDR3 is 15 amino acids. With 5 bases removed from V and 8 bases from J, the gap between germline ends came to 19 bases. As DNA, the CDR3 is TGCGCCAGCAGTACGGCCTTGCGAGACAACGAAAAACTGTTTTTT. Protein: CASSTALRDNEKLFF. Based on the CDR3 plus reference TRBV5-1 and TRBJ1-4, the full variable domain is KAGVTQTPRYLIKTRGQQVTLSCSPISGHRSVSWYQQTPGQGLQFLFEYFSETQRNKGNFPGRFSGRQFSNSRSEMNVSTLELGDSALYLCASSTALRDNEKLFFGSGTQLSVL.

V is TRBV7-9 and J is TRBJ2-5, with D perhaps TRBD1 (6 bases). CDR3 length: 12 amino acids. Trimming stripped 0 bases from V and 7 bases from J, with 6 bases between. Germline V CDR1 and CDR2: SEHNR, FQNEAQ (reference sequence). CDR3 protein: CASSLAGGTQYF. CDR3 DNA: TGTGCCAGCAGCTTAGCAGGGGGGACCCAGTACTTC. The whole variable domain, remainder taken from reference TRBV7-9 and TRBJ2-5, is DTGVSQNPRHKITKRGQNVTFRCDPISEHNRLYWYRQTLGQGPEFLTYFQNEAQLEKSRLLSDRFSAERPKGSFSTLEIQRTEQGDSAMYLCASSLAGGTQYFGPGTRLLVL.

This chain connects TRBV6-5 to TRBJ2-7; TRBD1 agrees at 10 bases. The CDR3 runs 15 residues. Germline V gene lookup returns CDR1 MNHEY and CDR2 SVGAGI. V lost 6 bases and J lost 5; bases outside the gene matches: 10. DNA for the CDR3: TGTGCCAGCAGCTTGCCAGGGACAGGGGTTAACGAGCAGTACTTC. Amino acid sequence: CASSLPGTGVNEQYF.

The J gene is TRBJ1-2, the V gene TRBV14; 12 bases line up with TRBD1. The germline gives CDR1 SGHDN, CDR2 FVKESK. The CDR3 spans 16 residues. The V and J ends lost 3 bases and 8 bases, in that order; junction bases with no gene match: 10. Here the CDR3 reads CASSHEPGQGARGYTF. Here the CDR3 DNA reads TGTGCCAGCAGCCACGAACCGGGACAGGGGGCTCGGGGCTACACCTTC.